Shown below are 10 T cell receptor beta chains from a single sample sequenced in a study of blood T cell repertoires in COVID-19. Here immunoSEQ multiplex PCR was the method, and the copy in TCRdb shows in-frame clones only, minus some. The sample lists more than 85,000 clones; roughly 79% were seen once. Source material: peripheral blood. The receptors originated from a man older than 75 with acute or convalescent COVID-19.

This clone turned up a few times. The chain has TRBV28 and TRBJ1-2; D might be TRBD1 (5 bases). The CDR3 has 13 amino acids. Per germline, CDR1 MDHEN and CDR2 SYDVKM. V gave up 6 bases and J gave up 7 bases, with 15 bases separating them. CDR3 sequence: CASSAAQGRGYTF. In DNA, the CDR3 is TGTGCCAGCAGCGCAGCTCAGGGTCGTGGCTACACCTTC.

The V gene is TRBV6-5, the J gene TRBJ2-3; unclear D gene. Germline V gene sequence: CDR1 MNHEY, CDR2 SVGAGI. Trimming removed 5 bases from V and 1 base from J, with 10 bases in between. This CDR3 is 14 amino acids long. CDR3 loop: CASSLNGGTDTQYF. CDR3 nucleotides: TGTGCCAGCAGTCTTAACGGAGGCACAGATACGCAGTATTTT.

This clone turned up a few times. V gene TRBV28 combines with J gene TRBJ1-5; 8 nucleotides align to TRBD1. Trimming took 2 bases from V and 1 from J; bases not matched to a gene: 10. CDR3 length: 18 residues. Germline values: CDR1 MDHEN, CDR2 SYDVKM. This chain's CDR3 is CASSLGSFNRGSNQPQHF. CDR3 sequence (DNA): TGTGCCAGCAGTTTAGGTTCATTTAACAGGGGGAGCAATCAGCCCCAGCATTTT.

This clone was observed a few times. This chain uses TRBV7-8 with TRBJ1-2, with D possibly being TRBD1 (6 bases). From germline, CDR1 is SGHVS and CDR2 FQNEAQ. This CDR3 region has 13 residues. V dropped 2 bases and J dropped 7 bases, with 11 bases sitting between them. The CDR3 region has the DNA TGTGCCAGCAGCTTATCGCAGGGGTTTGGCTACACCTTC. Its protein product is CASSLSQGFGYTF.

The CDR3 DNA reads TGTGCCAGCAGACCAGATAGCAATCAGCCCCAGCATTTT. Protein product: CASRPDSNQPQHF. The gene calls are TRBV2 and TRBJ1-5, with D unresolved. The CDR3 sequence is 13 residues long. Deletions cut 6 bases from V and 0 bases from J, with 6 bases between. Germline V gene lookup returns CDR1 SNHLY and CDR2 FYNNEI.

This chain uses TRBV29-1 with TRBJ2-5; TRBD2 might be the D (5 bases). CDR3 length: 12 residues. Germline-derived CDR1 and CDR2 are SQVTM and ANQGSEA. The ends were cut back, 3 bases at V and 2 bases at J, with 7 bases in the middle. CDR3 in DNA: TGCAGCGTTGAGGGAGAACAAGAGACCCAGTACTTC. Encoded protein: CSVEGEQETQYF.

This clone showed up just once. V gene TRBV30 combines with J gene TRBJ1-2; 8 nucleotides line up with TRBD1. Trimming at V came to 1 base and at J to 5 bases, leaving 3 bases not matched to a gene. Germline CDR1 is GTSNPN and CDR2 is SVGIG (reference sequence). The CDR3 totals 13 residues. The CDR3 reads CAWSADRGYGYTF. CDR3 bases: TGTGCCTGGAGTGCAGACAGGGGTTATGGCTACACCTTC.

The chain employs TRBV15 and TRBJ2-7; 11 bases align to TRBD2. Unmatched junction bases numbered 5, after V lost 0 bases and J lost 4 bases. CDR1 LNHNV and CDR2 YYDKDF come from the germline V gene (reference sequence). The length of the CDR3 is 16 residues. CDR3 nucleotide sequence: TGTGCCACCAGCAGAGAGAGGTCTAGCGGGAGGTACGAGCAGTACTTC. Residues: CATSRERSSGRYEQYF.

The V and J genes are TRBV7-2 and TRBJ1-6; D is possibly TRBD1 (6 bases). Germline values: CDR1 SGHTA, CDR2 FQGNSA. The CDR3 contains 15 residues. V gave up 1 base and J gave up 7 bases, with 11 bases separating them. The CDR3 reads CASSLGAGANSPLHF. CDR3 DNA sequence: TGTGCCAGCAGCTTAGGTGCAGGGGCCAATTCACCCCTCCACTTT. The variable domain in full, with the rest retrieved from reference TRBV7-2 and TRBJ1-6, is GAGVSQSPSNKVTEKGKDVELRCDPISGHTALYWYRQSLGQGLEFLIYFQGNSAPDKSGLPSDRFSAERTGGSVSTLTIQRTQQEDSAVYLCASSLGAGANSPLHFGNGTRLTVT.

The chain couples TRBV5-4 to TRBJ2-2, with a tentative D call TRBD2 (7 bases). The CDR3 is made up of 16 amino acids. The germline V and J ends were trimmed by 4 bases and 5 bases, with 18 bases remaining between them. Germline CDR1 and CDR2: SGHNT and YYREEE (reference sequence). The CDR3 DNA follows: TGTGCCAGCAGCGTAGGAGGGGGGGCCGGGACCGGGGAGCTGTTTTTT. Amino acid sequence: CASSVGGGAGTGELFF.